This TCR beta chain was recovered during a study of T cell changes during pregnancy in multiple sclerosis. Sequencing used immunoSEQ multiplex PCR; TCRdb keeps in-frame clones, though not all of them. The table shows 60,000 or so clones, with about 94% occurring only once. The ends lost 1 base at V and 6 bases at J; junction bases unmatched: 15. The CDR3 is made up of 19 amino acids. Per the germline V gene, CDR1 is SGHTA and CDR2 is FQGNSA. The receptor's source is a female donor with multiple sclerosis, enrolled in a pregnancy study. Sequencing was performed on CD4+ T cells from peripheral blood mononuclear cells, taken before pregnancy. The chain couples TRBV7-2 to TRBJ2-3; 11 bases agree with TRBD2. This chain's CDR3 is CASSLVARVAGGLADTQYF. CDR3 nucleotide sequence: TGTGCCAGCAGCTTAGTCGCCCGGGTAGCGGGAGGGCTGGCCGATACGCAGTATTTT. The full variable domain, completed using reference TRBV7-2 and TRBJ2-3, is GAGVSQSPSNKVTEKGKDVELRCDPISGHTALYWYRQSLGQGLEFLIYFQGNSAPDKSGLPSDRFSAERTGGSVSTLTIQRTQQEDSAVYLCASSLVARVAGGLADTQYFGPGTRLTVL.